The rows below give T cell receptor beta chains drawn from one sample of a study of shared clonotypes between healthy human individuals. Profiled with immunoSEQ multiplex PCR; TCRdb holds only in-frame clones, not every one. The sample lists some 1.5 million clones; 96% were seen once. Material: naive CD4+ T cells sorted from blood. Every receptor here comes from a man under 40 in good health. CDR3s include the opening cysteine and the closing phenylalanine or tryptophan. A row's size may be missing; if present it is once, few, many or a size class.

size,V,CDR3
.,TRBV5-1,CASSLRTGFGANVLTF
.,TRBV21-1,CASSTGYEQYF
.,TRBV28,CASSLQGQGTDTQYF
.,TRBV7-2,CASSLFASGNSEQFF
.,TRBV9,CASSALGGEQYF
once,TRBV19,CASSIAELAGVANEQFF
.,TRBV5-1,CASSFTPGTGGSGANVLTF
.,TRBV30,CAWDRSGTGELFF
once,TRBV28,CASTNHRGAGRPHQYF
.,TRBV7-2,CASSWKGRVQETQYF
once,TRBV18,CASSLGQGSTEAFF
.,TRBV7-7,CASSPHLSGTGGELFF
once,TRBV6-1,CASSEAAIGYTQYF
.,TRBV5-1,CASSPRRGTDTQYF
.,TRBV27,CASSLSGTYNEQFF
.,TRBV19,CASSRNSGNLGEQYF
.,TRBV2,CASIGKVAYNEQFF
.,TRBV5-1,CASSEERLITDTQYF
.,TRBV5-1,CASSGSGRGTDTQYF
.,TRBV19,CASHLSSGPTDTQYF
.,TRBV6-1,CASSESGGDYGYTF
.,TRBV9,CASSALAGSSDEQYF
.,TRBV7-2,CASSTRTSGTDSYEQYF
.,TRBV2,CASQGVVLSNEQFF
.,TRBV6-5,CASRPTRVAPPLF
.,TRBV7-2,CASSLQLAGDLETQYF
.,TRBV19,CASSMVGGYNEQFF
.,TRBV14,CASSHNNEQFF
few,TRBV6-1,CASSEEEGRSNEKLFF
once,TRBV6-6,CASSYSGTSVTYEQYF
.,TRBV6-6,CASSYRQGRGQPQHF
.,TRBV5-4,CASSPPGRGHYGYTF
.,TRBV5-3,CARSPGLAGFNEQFF
once,TRBV6-5,CASSTGGGYGYTF
.,TRBV30,CAWSVLAFGELFF
.,TRBV25-1,CASSELRDSLYEQYF
.,TRBV13,CASGDRGISGNTIYF
.,TRBV25-1,CASSLIEELFF
.,TRBV10-2,CASREFPIPYEQYF
.,TRBV10-3,CAIGRTGGSGNTIYF
.,TRBV4-3,CASSRERDGTYTDTQYF
.,TRBV7-3,CASSASGAYNEQFF
.,TRBV14,CASSPVRAETQYF
.,TRBV9,CASSVEAGSTDTQYF
.,TRBV11-2,CASSLAPSDNEQFF
.,TRBV25-1,CASSEGTGGAYEQYF